Each of the 7 T cell receptor beta chains below was sequenced from the same sample in a study of blood T cells in healthy people across ages. A second about 6 to 11 cycle PCR used barcoded and J-beta primers. MiXCR was run by TCRdb on the 5' RACE reads, yielding one entry per CDR3 protein. This sample has some 1.4 million distinct CDR3 sequences, with roughly 40% found just once. The specimen sequenced was blood. The source of these receptors is a woman in her late teens or twenties in good health.

This chain uses TRBV21-1 with TRBJ1-5. TRBV21-1 constitutes a pseudogene. The CDR3 totals 18 residues. This CDR3 reads CASSKTPKARDSNQPQHF. The CDR3 DNA sequence: TGTGCCAGCAGCAAAACTCCTAAGGCCCGTGATAGCAACCAGCCCCAGCATTTT.

This clonotype was picked up a small number of times. The chain uses TRBV28 and TRBJ2-3, with D unresolved. The CDR3 consists of 15 residues. V lost 3 bases and J lost 0, with 10 bases in between. Per the germline V gene, CDR1 is MDHEN and CDR2 is SYDVKM. CDR3: CASSFGSLSTDTQYF. The CDR3 DNA is TGTGCCAGCAGTTTCGGGTCCCTAAGCACAGATACGCAGTATTTT. The variable domain in full, with the rest retrieved from reference TRBV28 and TRBJ2-3, is DVKVTQSSRYLVKRTGEKVFLECVQDMDHENMFWYRQDPGLGLRLIYFSYDVKMKEKGDIPEGYSVSREKKERFSLILESASTNQTSMYLCASSFGSLSTDTQYFGPGTRLTVL.

The chain couples TRBV13 to TRBJ1-2; 10 nucleotides match TRBD1. The trim removed 2 bases at V and 7 bases at J, leaving 7 bases unmatched. The germline gives CDR1 PRHDT, CDR2 FYEKMQ (reference sequence). This CDR3 spans 15 amino acids. The CDR3 here is CASSLSTGTGVGYTF. CDR3 bases: TGTGCCAGCAGCTTATCAACTGGGACAGGGGTTGGCTACACCTTC. Variable domain in full (rest from reference TRBV13 and TRBJ1-2): AAGVIQSPRHLIKEKRETATLKCYPIPRHDTVYWYQQGPGQDPQFLISFYEKMQSDKGSIPDRFSAQQFSDYHSELNMSSLELGDSALYFCASSLSTGTGVGYTFGSGTRLTVV.

This chain links TRBV10-3 with TRBJ2-4; 8 nucleotides line up with TRBD1. CDR3 length: 17 residues. Trimming took 0 bases from V and 1 from J; bases not matched to a gene: 5. Germline V gene lookup returns CDR1 ENHRY and CDR2 SYGVKD. The CDR3 protein is CAISESDRARAKNIQYF. Written as DNA, the CDR3 is TGTGCCATCAGTGAGTCGGACAGGGCAAGGGCCAAAAACATTCAGTACTTC.

The CDR3 loop reads CASSHRGLDNEQFF. The DNA for the CDR3 is TGTGCCAGCAGTCACAGGGGGCTGGACAATGAGCAGTTCTTC. J is TRBJ2-1 and V is TRBV3-1, with 9 bases aligning to TRBD1. Germline trimming cut 6 bases from V and 5 bases from J; bases unmatched to any gene: 5. The CDR3 has 14 residues. Germline V gene data show CDR1 as LGHDT and CDR2 as YNNKEL (reference sequence).

This clonotype was seen a handful of times. This sequence joins TRBV4-1 and TRBJ2-4; possibly TRBD1 for D (6 bases). The end of the DNA aligns better with TRBJ2-7, so the J call may be wrong. The V gene's germline CDR1 is MGHRA and CDR2 YSYEKL. The CDR3 runs 14 residues. CDR3 bases: TGCGCCAGCAGCCACACGGACAGCGGTTACGAGCAGTACTTC. It encodes CASSHTDSGYEQYF.

The gene calls are TRBV13 and TRBJ2-1; TRBD2 might be the D (5 bases). CDR1 and CDR2 (germline): PRHDT, FYEKMQ (reference sequence). The germline V and J ends were trimmed by 5 bases and 2 bases, with 16 bases remaining between them. The CDR3 contains 16 residues. The CDR3 is CASSPSSEATYNEQFF. CDR3 DNA sequence: TGTGCCAGCAGCCCAAGTTCGGAGGCTACCTACAATGAGCAGTTCTTC.